The 17 T cell receptor beta chains presented below share a single source sample, sequenced in a study of blood T cell repertoires in COVID-19. Repertoires were generated with immunoSEQ multiplex PCR, while TCRdb's copy carries only in-frame clones and drops some. In the table there are 130,000 to 150,000 clones, about four fifths of which are singletons. Source material: peripheral blood. Receptors were obtained from a woman older than 75 in a cohort sampled during active or convalescent COVID-19.

This rearrangement joins TRBV7-8 to TRBJ2-2, with a possible D match to TRBD2 (7 bases). V lost 1 base, J lost 3 bases, and 12 bases lay in between. CDR3 size: 16 residues. CDR1 is SGHVS, CDR2 FQNEAQ, per germline. The CDR3: CASSLVGGLDTGELFF. For the CDR3, the DNA is TGTGCCAGCAGCTTAGTCGGGGGGCTCGACACCGGGGAGCTGTTTTTT.

This chain links TRBV29-1 with TRBJ2-7; 10 nucleotides match TRBD2. The J segment lost 2 bases and the V segment lost 6 bases, leaving 7 bases of the junction unmatched. This CDR3 spans 14 amino acids. Germline CDR1 reads SQVTM; CDR2 reads ANQGSEA. The chain's CDR3 is CSVKRTSGAYEQYF. DNA for the CDR3: TGCAGCGTCAAAAGGACTAGCGGTGCCTACGAGCAGTACTTC.

The rearrangement links TRBV19 to TRBJ1-2; unclear D gene. Germline V lookup: CDR1 LNHDA, CDR2 SQIVND (reference sequence). V lost 5 bases to trimming and J lost 4 bases, with 14 bases between them. The CDR3 length is 14 residues. CDR3 nucleotides: TGTGCCAGTAGTCCCTCGATGGCCCTCTATGGCTACACCTTC. Amino acid sequence: CASSPSMALYGYTF.

The CDR3 sequence is CASSLGGGLSTDTQYF. CDR3 in DNA: TGTGCCAGCAGCTTAGGCGGGGGGCTAAGTACAGATACGCAGTATTTT. This chain links TRBV11-3 with TRBJ2-3; 8 positions match TRBD2. From germline, CDR1 is SGHNT and CDR2 YENEEA. The CDR3 totals 16 residues. The V and J ends lost 1 base and 3 bases, in that order; junction bases with no gene match: 6.

The sample holds one count of this clone. V and J are TRBV5-4 and TRBJ2-5; 7 bases match TRBD2. This CDR3 spans 15 amino acids. CDR1 is SGHNT and CDR2 is YYREEE in the germline V gene (reference sequence). V shed 4 bases, J shed 2 bases, and the junction held 8 bases outside the gene matches. CDR3 DNA: TGTGCCAGCAGCCTTCCATCCGGGGGGCAAGAGACCCAGTACTTC. Translated, it gives CASSLPSGGQETQYF.

The chain couples TRBV6-5 to TRBJ2-2; 8 bases align to TRBD2. Germline lookup yields CDR1 MNHEY and CDR2 SVGAGI. V shed 2 bases, J shed 4 bases, and the junction held 3 bases outside the gene matches. The CDR3 covers 15 residues. CDR3 in DNA: TGTGCCAGCAGTTACGCCGGGACTAGCACCGGGGAGCTGTTTTTT. Residues: CASSYAGTSTGELFF.

The chain combines TRBV7-2 with TRBJ2-3; possibly TRBD2 for D (6 bases). This CDR3 is built from 14 residues. The germline CDR1 and CDR2 sequences are SGHTA and FQGNSA. V lost 4 bases to trimming and J lost 6 bases, with 14 bases between them. CDR3: CASSSRDQRDTQYF. In DNA, the CDR3 is TGTGCCAGCAGCTCGCGGGACCAAAGGGATACGCAGTATTTT.

J is TRBJ1-3 and V is TRBV5-1, with 7 nucleotides matching TRBD1. The ends lost 3 bases at V and 2 bases at J; junction bases unmatched: 2. CDR1 and CDR2 (germline): SGHRS, YFSETQ. CDR3 size: 14 residues. CDR3 DNA sequence: TGCGCCAGCAGCTCGCAGGGGGCTGGAAACACCATATATTTT. Protein sequence: CASSSQGAGNTIYF.

The chain has TRBV3-1 (or the pseudogene TRBV3-2) and TRBJ1-1, with a possible D match to TRBD1 (6 bases). The CDR3 is 14 residues long. Germline CDR1 is LGHDT and CDR2 is YNNKEL (reference sequence). V was trimmed by 5 bases and J by 1 base, leaving 11 bases between them. CDR3 residues: CASSTQGGNTEAFF. The DNA for the CDR3 is TGTGCCAGCAGCACACAGGGCGGGAACACTGAAGCTTTCTTT.

This clone was detected only once. The chain joins TRBV6-2 or TRBV6-3 to TRBJ2-5; D perhaps matches TRBD1 (6 bases). The CDR3 totals 14 residues. Deletions cut 4 bases from V and 1 base from J, with 10 bases between. The germline V gene has CDR1 MNHEY and CDR2 SVGEGT. This CDR3 reads CASSSHRVQETQYF. The CDR3 DNA follows: TGTGCCAGCAGTTCGCACAGGGTCCAAGAGACCCAGTACTTC.

DNA of the CDR3: TGTGCCAGCAGCCCGCTTGCGGGGGGCTCCGGGGAGCTGTTTTTT. Amino acids: CASSPLAGGSGELFF. The rearrangement joins TRBV9 to TRBJ2-2; 8 bases agree with TRBD2. The CDR3 totals 15 residues. V lost 4 bases to trimming and J lost 6 bases; unmatched junction nucleotides: 8. Germline loops: CDR1 SGDLS, CDR2 YYNGEE.

V usage is TRBV3-1 (or the pseudogene TRBV3-2) and J usage is TRBJ2-1, with 8 bases fitting TRBD1. V gave up 1 base and J gave up 7 bases; unmatched junction bases: 3. This CDR3 has 14 residues. Germline lookup yields CDR1 LGHDT and CDR2 YNNKEL (reference sequence). CDR3 residues: CASSQGTGRNEQFF. The CDR3 bases are TGTGCCAGCAGCCAAGGGACAGGGAGGAATGAGCAGTTCTTC.

This clone was seen a handful of times. The chain employs TRBV13 and TRBJ1-6, with D perhaps TRBD1 (5 bases). CDR1 is PRHDT and CDR2 is FYEKMQ in the germline V gene (reference sequence). Trimming removed 2 bases from V and 14 bases from J, with 7 bases in between. This CDR3 is built from 11 residues. The CDR3 coding sequence is TGTGCCAGCAGCTTACGGGGGGCCCTCCACTTT. This translates into CASSLRGALHF.

This clone has a single count. The chain combines TRBV7-9 with TRBJ2-1; D is possibly TRBD2 (6 bases). The CDR3 loop spans 15 amino acids. Per the germline V gene, CDR1 is SEHNR and CDR2 is FQNEAQ (reference sequence). Trimming left V 2 bases short and J 9 bases short, with 17 bases between. The CDR3 loop is CASSLTSEPGGEQFF. The CDR3 coding sequence is TGTGCCAGCAGCTTAACTTCCGAACCCGGGGGTGAGCAGTTCTTC.

In regard to this clone: A read error may account for a junction end that differs from germline. Other DNA sequences from this sample encode an identical CDR3 as well. The chain is built from TRBV7-9 and TRBJ2-5; 8 positions match TRBD2. There are 14 residues in the CDR3. The germline CDR1 and CDR2 sequences are SEHNR and FQNEAQ (reference sequence). The CDR3 coding sequence is TGTGCCAGCAGTTTAGCGGGGAGCCAAGAGACCCAGTACTTC. Its protein product is CASSLAGSQETQYF.

This clone has a handful of counts. Within the sample, other DNA sequences also encode this same CDR3. This chain joins TRBV5-1 and TRBJ2-3; D unresolved. The length of the CDR3 is 14 residues. The V end lost 0 bases, the J end lost 0 bases, and 5 bases lay between the germline ends. Germline V lookup: CDR1 SGHRS, CDR2 YFSETQ. CDR3 residues: CASSLDRSTDTQYF. In DNA form, the CDR3 reads TGCGCCAGCAGCTTGGATAGAAGCACAGATACGCAGTATTTT.

The V and J genes are TRBV10-3 and TRBJ1-2; 11 bases are shared with TRBD1. CDR3 size: 15 residues. J gave up 1 base and V 6 bases, and 4 bases lay outside the gene matches. Germline loops: CDR1 ENHRY, CDR2 SYGVKD. CDR3 bases: TGTGCCATCAGAGCCGGGACAGGGGGTAACTATGGCTACACCTTC. This encodes CAIRAGTGGNYGYTF.